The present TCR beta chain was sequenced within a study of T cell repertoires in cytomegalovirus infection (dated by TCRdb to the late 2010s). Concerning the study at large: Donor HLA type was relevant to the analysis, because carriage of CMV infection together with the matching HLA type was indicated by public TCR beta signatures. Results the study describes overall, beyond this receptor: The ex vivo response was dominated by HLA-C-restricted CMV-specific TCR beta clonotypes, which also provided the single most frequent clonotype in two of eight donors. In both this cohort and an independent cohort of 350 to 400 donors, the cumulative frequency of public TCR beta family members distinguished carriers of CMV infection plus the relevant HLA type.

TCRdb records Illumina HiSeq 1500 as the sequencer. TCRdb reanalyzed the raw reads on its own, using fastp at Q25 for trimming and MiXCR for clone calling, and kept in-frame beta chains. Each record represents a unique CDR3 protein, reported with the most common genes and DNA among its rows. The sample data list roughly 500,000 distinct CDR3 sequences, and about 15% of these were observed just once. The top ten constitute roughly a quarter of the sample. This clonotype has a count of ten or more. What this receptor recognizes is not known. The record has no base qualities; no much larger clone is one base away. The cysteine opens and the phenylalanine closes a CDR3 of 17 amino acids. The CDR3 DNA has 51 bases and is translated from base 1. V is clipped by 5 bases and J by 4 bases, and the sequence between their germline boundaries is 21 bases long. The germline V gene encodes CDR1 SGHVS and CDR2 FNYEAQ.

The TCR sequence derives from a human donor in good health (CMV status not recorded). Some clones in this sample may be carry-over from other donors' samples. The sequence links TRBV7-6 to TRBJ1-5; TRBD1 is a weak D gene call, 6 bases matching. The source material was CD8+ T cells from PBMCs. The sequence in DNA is TGTGCCAGCAGCCAAGGGTCGGGGGGGGCATTTAATCAGCCCCAGCATTTT. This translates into CASSQGSGGAFNQPQHF.